The 20 T cell receptor beta chains in this list originate from one sample, sequenced in a study of T cells after yellow fever vaccination. MiXCR, run by TCRdb on the 5' RACE reads, gives a single entry per CDR3 protein. The sample lists just under 600,000 distinct CDR3 sequences, about 13% occurring once. Specimen: PBMCs, collected on the day of the yellow fever booster vaccination. The receptors were sampled from a man aged 30-40 years who received the YFV17D yellow fever vaccine.

This clonotype has just a few counts. J is TRBJ2-7 and V is TRBV5-1, with 7 bases fitting TRBD2. The V gene end was trimmed by 6 bases and the J gene end by 4 bases; junction bases not matched to a gene: 10. Germline loops: CDR1 SGHRS, CDR2 YFSETQ. The CDR3 is 14 amino acids. The CDR3: CASTPGGSKYEQYF. In DNA form, the CDR3 reads TGCGCCAGCACCCCTGGCGGGAGTAAATACGAGCAGTACTTC.

V usage is TRBV27 and J usage is TRBJ2-3; D is perhaps TRBD1 or TRBD2 (5 bases each). The CDR3 runs 16 residues. From germline, CDR1 is MNHEY and CDR2 SMNVEV (reference sequence). V gave up 8 bases and J gave up 0 bases, with 18 bases separating them. CDR3 in amino acids: CASAVTGTRSTDTQYF. The CDR3 DNA is TGTGCCAGCGCCGTGACCGGGACCCGTAGCACAGATACGCAGTATTTT.

This clonotype appeared a few times. CDR3 loop: CASGTQGETQYF. DNA for the CDR3: TGTGCCAGCGGGACCCAAGGAGAGACCCAGTACTTC. This chain joins TRBV19 and TRBJ2-5, with D perhaps assigned TRBD1 or TRBD2 (5 bases each). V lost 9 bases and J 4 bases, leaving 12 bases between the germline ends. In germline, CDR1 is LNHDA, CDR2 SQIVND (reference sequence). CDR3 size: 12 residues.

The chain employs TRBV10-1 and TRBJ2-3; tentatively, D is TRBD2 (5 bases). This CDR3 contains 16 residues. The germline CDR1 and CDR2 sequences are WNHNN and SYGVQD (reference sequence). V was shortened by 10 bases and J by 2 bases, with 22 bases between the two germline ends. CDR3 sequence: CATSPLGRGITDTQYF. The CDR3 DNA reads TGCGCCACTTCACCCCTAGGACGGGGAATCACAGATACGCAGTATTTT.

The V call is TRBV20-1, the J call TRBJ1-4; D remains ambiguous. In germline, CDR1 is DFQATT, CDR2 SNEGSKA (reference sequence). This CDR3 has 12 amino acids. V dropped 0 bases and J dropped 7 bases, with 6 bases sitting between them. In nucleotides, the CDR3 is TGCAGTGCTAGAGATCCCCTTGAAAAACTGTTTTTT. Protein product: CSARDPLEKLFF.

This clonotype was observed a few times. This chain uses TRBV11-2 with TRBJ2-7; TRBD2 is a possible D gene (6 bases). CDR1 and CDR2 (germline): SGHAT, FQNNGV. CDR3 length: 14 residues. Trimming stripped 9 bases from V and 2 bases from J, with 17 bases between. CDR3 loop: CASRSISGPYEQYF. CDR3 nucleotides: TGTGCCAGTCGTTCCATTAGCGGTCCCTACGAGCAGTACTTC.

A few counts support this clonotype. The CDR3 region is CASSTTGTSGSRSYEQYF. CDR3 nucleotide sequence: TGCGCCAGCAGCACGACCGGGACTAGCGGGAGCCGCTCCTACGAGCAGTACTTC. The chain carries TRBV5-1 and TRBJ2-7; 14 positions match TRBD2. Germline loops: CDR1 SGHRS, CDR2 YFSETQ. The CDR3 runs to 18 residues. V trimming: 4 bases; J trimming: 0 bases; junction bases outside the gene matches: 9. Full variable domain (remainder filled in from reference TRBV5-1 and TRBJ2-7): KAGVTQTPRYLIKTRGQQVTLSCSPISGHRSVSWYQQTPGQGLQFLFEYFSETQRNKGNFPGRFSGRQFSNSRSEMNVSTLELGDSALYLCASSTTGTSGSRSYEQYFGPGTRLTVT.

This chain joins TRBV29-1 and TRBJ2-2, with a weak D call TRBD1 (5 bases). Per the germline V gene, CDR1 is SQVTM and CDR2 is ANQGSEA. Trimming pared 4 bases from V and 0 bases from J, leaving 12 bases between. This CDR3 comprises 15 residues. DNA for the CDR3: TGCAGCGTTGGGGTTGGACATTCGAACACCGGGGAGCTGTTTTTT. Residues: CSVGVGHSNTGELFF.

The genes are TRBV12-3 or TRBV12-4 and TRBJ1-3; D gene ambiguous. V was shortened by 5 bases and J by 4 bases, with 3 bases between the two germline ends. There are 11 residues in the CDR3. DNA of the CDR3: TGTGCCAGCAGTGCCGGAAACACCATATATTTT. Translating it yields CASSAGNTIYF.

The chain couples TRBV12-3 or TRBV12-4 to TRBJ1-1, with D hard to call. Between the trimmed V and J ends, which lost 6 bases and 0 bases, there was a span of 11 bases. CDR3 length: 14 residues. The CDR3, as DNA: TGTGCCAGCAGACGAACCGGGGTGAACACTGAAGCTTTCTTT. Encoded protein: CASRRTGVNTEAFF.

V is TRBV5-6 and J is TRBJ2-5, with D maybe TRBD1 (6 bases). V was shortened by 3 bases and J by 4 bases, with 10 bases between the two germline ends. Germline lookup yields CDR1 SGHDT and CDR2 YYEEEE. This CDR3 contains 13 residues. This CDR3 reads CASSYGTIETQYF. As DNA, the CDR3 is TGTGCCAGCAGCTACGGGACAATAGAGACCCAGTACTTC. The full variable domain, its missing parts supplied by reference TRBV5-6 and TRBJ2-5, is DAGVTQSPTHLIKTRGQQVTLRCSPKSGHDTVSWYQQALGQGPQFIFQYYEEEERQRGNFPDRFSGHQFPNYSSELNVNALLLGDSALYLCASSYGTIETQYFGPGTRLLVL.

A few counts support this clonotype. V is TRBV5-4 and J is TRBJ2-1; a weak D match, TRBD2 (5 bases). Trimming cost V 0 bases and J 12 bases, with 13 bases left between them. The CDR3 runs to 13 residues. The germline CDR1 and CDR2 sequences are SGHNT and YYREEE (reference sequence). The CDR3 spells CASSLVPRAGQFF. As DNA, the CDR3 is TGTGCCAGCAGCTTGGTGCCGAGGGCAGGGCAGTTCTTC.

This clonotype was found a few times. V and J are TRBV3-1 and TRBJ2-2; D is possibly TRBD2 (5 bases). The CDR3 sequence is 17 residues long. Deletions cut 0 bases from V and 1 base from J, with 12 bases between. Germline V gene sequence: CDR1 LGHDT, CDR2 YNNKEL (reference sequence). The CDR3: CASSQDPAEMNTGELFF. The CDR3 nucleotides read TGTGCCAGCAGCCAAGATCCAGCGGAGATGAACACCGGGGAGCTGTTTTTT.

This chain joins TRBV15 and TRBJ2-7; D call uncertain. Trimming stripped 5 bases from V and 0 bases from J, with 11 bases between. Germline V CDR1 and CDR2: LNHNV, YYDKDF (reference sequence). The CDR3 runs 14 residues. The CDR3: CATSPYLASYEQYF. The CDR3 region has the DNA TGTGCCACCAGCCCTTACCTGGCCTCCTACGAGCAGTACTTC.

The V gene is TRBV29-1, the J gene TRBJ2-3, with 7 bases that match TRBD2. The CDR3 loop spans 14 amino acids. J was trimmed by 4 bases and V by 7 bases; bases with no gene match: 11. The germline V gene encodes CDR1 SQVTM and CDR2 ANQGSEA. CDR3: CSGESGLAADTQYF. CDR3 sequence (DNA): TGCAGCGGCGAAAGTGGCCTAGCGGCAGATACGCAGTATTTT.

The chain joins TRBV9 to TRBJ2-7; 7 nucleotides align to TRBD2. The V gene end was trimmed by 4 bases and the J gene end by 0 bases; junction bases not matched to a gene: 7. This CDR3 has 15 amino acids. The germline V gene encodes CDR1 SGDLS and CDR2 YYNGEE. The CDR3 sequence is CASSSSGMSSYEQYF. The DNA of the CDR3 is TGTGCCAGCAGCTCAAGCGGGATGAGCTCCTACGAGCAGTACTTC.

This clonotype was counted a single time. This chain links TRBV20-1 with TRBJ2-7, with 9 bases aligning to TRBD2. Germline-derived CDR1 and CDR2 are DFQATT and SNEGSKA (reference sequence). This CDR3 contains 16 residues. V lost 2 bases to trimming and J lost 2 bases; unmatched junction nucleotides: 10. The CDR3 sequence: CSARHRSAGGPYEQYF. CDR3 DNA: TGCAGTGCTAGACACCGCTCAGCGGGAGGCCCCTACGAGCAGTACTTC.

The chain is built from TRBV10-3 and TRBJ2-7; tentatively, D is TRBD2 (6 bases). The CDR3 has 17 amino acids. CDR1 ENHRY and CDR2 SYGVKD come from the germline V gene. The V end lost 0 bases, the J end lost 0 bases, and 15 bases lay between the germline ends. Here the CDR3 DNA reads TGTGCCATCAGTGAGTCGTGGGGACTGTCGAGCTCCTACGAGCAGTACTTC. The encoded protein is CAISESWGLSSSYEQYF.

The CDR3 nucleotides read TGCAGCGTTGTGGGCCTCCACGGGGAGCTGTTTTTT. It encodes CSVVGLHGELFF. The chain joins TRBV29-1 to TRBJ2-2, with D hard to call. Per germline, CDR1 SQVTM and CDR2 ANQGSEA. Trimming cost V 4 bases and J 7 bases, with 10 bases left between them. The CDR3 is 12 amino acids.

In this sample, this clonotype turned up many times. The gene calls are TRBV20-1 and TRBJ2-1; 9 bases map to TRBD1. The CDR3 has 15 amino acids. The V gene's germline CDR1 is DFQATT and CDR2 SNEGSKA (reference sequence). Trimming cost V 1 base and J 2 bases; bases outside gene matches: 3. The CDR3 coding sequence is TGCAGTGCTAGAGTCGGGACAGGGACCTACAATGAGCAGTTCTTC. Its translation: CSARVGTGTYNEQFF.